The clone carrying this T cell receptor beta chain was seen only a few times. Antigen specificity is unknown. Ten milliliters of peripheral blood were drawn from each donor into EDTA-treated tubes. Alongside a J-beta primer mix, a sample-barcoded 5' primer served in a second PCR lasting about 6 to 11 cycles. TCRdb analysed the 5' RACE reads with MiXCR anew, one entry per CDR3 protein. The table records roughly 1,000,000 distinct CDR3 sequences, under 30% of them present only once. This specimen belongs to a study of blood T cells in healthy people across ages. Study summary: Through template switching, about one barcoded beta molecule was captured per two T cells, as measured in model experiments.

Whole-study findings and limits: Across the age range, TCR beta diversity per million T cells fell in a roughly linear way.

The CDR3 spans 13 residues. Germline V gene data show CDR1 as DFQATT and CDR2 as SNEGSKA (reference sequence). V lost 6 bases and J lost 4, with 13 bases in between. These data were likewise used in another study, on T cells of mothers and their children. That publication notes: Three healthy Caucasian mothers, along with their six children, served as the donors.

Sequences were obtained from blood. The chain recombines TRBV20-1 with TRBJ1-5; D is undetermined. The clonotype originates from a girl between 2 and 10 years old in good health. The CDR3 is CSATGTGNQPQHF. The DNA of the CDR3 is TGCAGTGCAACGGGAACGGGGAATCAGCCCCAGCATTTT.